This T cell receptor (beta chain) was captured in a study of shared T cell receptors in the human thymus. Germline V gene lookup returns CDR1 LGHNA and CDR2 YSLEER. After removal of 1 base from V and 3 bases from J, the junction contained 2 bases not matched to a gene. This CDR3 has 14 residues. The table came from immunoSEQ multiplex PCR; TCRdb's copy has only in-frame clones and leaves some out. The sample consists of roughly 500,000 clones, around 78% of them appearing once. This clone was picked up a small number of times. These same data were also listed under a study on human thymus T cells. This second report adds: Thymic and blood repertoires appeared to show biased V and J gene usage.

Sequenced: thymocytes. The chain is built from TRBV4-3 and TRBJ2-7; 8 bases are shared with TRBD2. This TCR was sampled from a boy under two years old with a congenital heart defect. This chain's CDR3 is CASSQGTSRYEQYF. The CDR3 region has the DNA TGCGCCAGCAGCCAAGGGACTAGCCGCTACGAGCAGTACTTC.